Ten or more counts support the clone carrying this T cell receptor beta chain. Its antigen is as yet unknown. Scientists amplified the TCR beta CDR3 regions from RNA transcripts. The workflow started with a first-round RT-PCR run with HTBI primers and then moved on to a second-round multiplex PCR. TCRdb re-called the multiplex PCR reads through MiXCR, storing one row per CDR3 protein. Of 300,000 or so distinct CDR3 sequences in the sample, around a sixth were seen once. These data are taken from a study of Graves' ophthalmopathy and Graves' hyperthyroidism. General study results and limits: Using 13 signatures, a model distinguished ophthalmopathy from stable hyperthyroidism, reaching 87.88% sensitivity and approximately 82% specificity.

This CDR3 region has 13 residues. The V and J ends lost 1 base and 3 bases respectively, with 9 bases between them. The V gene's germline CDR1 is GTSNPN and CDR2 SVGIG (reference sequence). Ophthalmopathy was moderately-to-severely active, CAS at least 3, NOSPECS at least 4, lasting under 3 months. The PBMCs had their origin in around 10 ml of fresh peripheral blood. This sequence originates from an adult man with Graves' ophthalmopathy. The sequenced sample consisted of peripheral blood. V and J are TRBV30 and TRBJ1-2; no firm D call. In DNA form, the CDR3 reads TGTGCCTGGAGTGCAGGACGGGACTATGGCTACACCTTC. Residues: CAWSAGRDYGYTF.